This TCR beta chain was profiled in a study of T cells after yellow fever vaccination. CDR3 size: 14 residues. Trimming removed 2 bases from V and 2 bases from J, with 10 bases in between. The V gene's germline CDR1 is SGHDT and CDR2 YYEEEE. TCRdb re-analysed the 5' RACE reads in MiXCR, keeping a single row per CDR3 protein. The table lists 250,000 to 400,000 distinct CDR3 sequences, 3.5% to 4.5% of them singletons, with 15% to 20% in the top ten. In this sample, this clonotype turned up a few times. Its matching antigen is unknown. Study findings and constraints: Peaking on day 5 versus 15, the secondary response was faster but weaker.

The receptor's source is a man aged 18 to 35 who received the YFV17D yellow fever vaccine. This chain connects TRBV5-6 to TRBJ1-2; D gene uncertain. The sample was PBMCs, taken 15 days after the yellow fever booster vaccination. The CDR3 coding sequence is TGTGCCAGCAGCTTCTTCCCGGCAAACTATGGCTACACCTTC. Translating gives CASSFFPANYGYTF.